The present entry profiles one T cell receptor (beta chain) with its context. This sample is drawn from a study of blood T cell repertoires in COVID-19. Trimming removed 0 bases from V and 2 bases from J, with 14 bases in between. Germline V lookup: CDR1 SGHTA, CDR2 FQGNSA. The CDR3 totals 17 residues. The protocol was immunoSEQ multiplex PCR, while the TCRdb copy is restricted to in-frame clones and leaves out a portion. The sample lists approximately 270,000 clones; 70% to 90% were seen once. The chain couples TRBV7-2 to TRBJ2-1; possibly TRBD2 for D (6 bases). Sample: peripheral blood. The receptor comes from a human donor with COVID-19, enrolled during active disease. The donor label of this sample is uncertain. The CDR3 spells CASSLAGGRGAYNEQFF. The DNA of the CDR3 is TGTGCCAGCAGCTTAGCAGGTGGGCGGGGAGCCTACAATGAGCAGTTCTTC. The full variable domain, its missing parts supplied by reference TRBV7-2 and TRBJ2-1, is GAGVSQSPSNKVTEKGKDVELRCDPISGHTALYWYRQSLGQGLEFLIYFQGNSAPDKSGLPSDRFSAERTGGSVSTLTIQRTQQEDSAVYLCASSLAGGRGAYNEQFFGPGTRLTVL.